These 3 T cell receptor beta chains share one sample of origin, sequenced in a study of human T cells and chemical hapten exposure. The time point here: healthy volunteer bleed at 2 weeks. Extraction yielded total RNA from whole blood (unfractionated). TCRdb analysed the RACE reads with MiXCR anew, one entry per CDR3 protein. The profile covers roughly 100,000 distinct CDR3 sequences, with about 8.8% appearing a single time and around 3% taken by the ten largest. Sequencing was done on a sample of whole blood. These TCRs come from a female donor in good health. Some clones in this sample may be carry-over from other donors' samples.

This clonotype was seen only a few times. The chain carries TRBV20-1 and TRBJ2-4; D is unresolved. The CDR3 is 17 amino acids. CDR1 and CDR2 from the germline V gene are DFQATT and SNEGSKA (reference sequence). The CDR3 sequence is CRGLRISGFFAKNIQYF. As DNA, the CDR3 is TGCAGAGGCCTACGGATTAGTGGGTTTTTCGCCAAAAACATTCAGTACTTC.

This clonotype was found many times. The chain couples TRBV20-1 to TRBJ2-7, with 7 bases that match TRBD1. After removal of 4 bases from V and 6 bases from J, the junction contained 12 bases not matched to a gene. Germline values: CDR1 DFQATT, CDR2 SNEGSKA (reference sequence). CDR3 length: 14 amino acids. CDR3 sequence: CSATRQGSAGEQYF. The DNA for the CDR3 is TGCAGTGCTACCCGACAGGGAAGTGCTGGCGAGCAGTACTTC.

In this sample, this clonotype turned up a few times. The chain couples TRBV14 to TRBJ2-1, with unresolved D. Germline V gene lookup returns CDR1 SGHDN and CDR2 FVKESK. This CDR3 is 13 amino acids long. V was cut by 4 bases and J by 4 bases, with 8 bases left in between. CDR3 DNA: TGTGCCAGCAGCCGAGTCAGATACAATGAGCAGTTCTTC. Protein product: CASSRVRYNEQFF.